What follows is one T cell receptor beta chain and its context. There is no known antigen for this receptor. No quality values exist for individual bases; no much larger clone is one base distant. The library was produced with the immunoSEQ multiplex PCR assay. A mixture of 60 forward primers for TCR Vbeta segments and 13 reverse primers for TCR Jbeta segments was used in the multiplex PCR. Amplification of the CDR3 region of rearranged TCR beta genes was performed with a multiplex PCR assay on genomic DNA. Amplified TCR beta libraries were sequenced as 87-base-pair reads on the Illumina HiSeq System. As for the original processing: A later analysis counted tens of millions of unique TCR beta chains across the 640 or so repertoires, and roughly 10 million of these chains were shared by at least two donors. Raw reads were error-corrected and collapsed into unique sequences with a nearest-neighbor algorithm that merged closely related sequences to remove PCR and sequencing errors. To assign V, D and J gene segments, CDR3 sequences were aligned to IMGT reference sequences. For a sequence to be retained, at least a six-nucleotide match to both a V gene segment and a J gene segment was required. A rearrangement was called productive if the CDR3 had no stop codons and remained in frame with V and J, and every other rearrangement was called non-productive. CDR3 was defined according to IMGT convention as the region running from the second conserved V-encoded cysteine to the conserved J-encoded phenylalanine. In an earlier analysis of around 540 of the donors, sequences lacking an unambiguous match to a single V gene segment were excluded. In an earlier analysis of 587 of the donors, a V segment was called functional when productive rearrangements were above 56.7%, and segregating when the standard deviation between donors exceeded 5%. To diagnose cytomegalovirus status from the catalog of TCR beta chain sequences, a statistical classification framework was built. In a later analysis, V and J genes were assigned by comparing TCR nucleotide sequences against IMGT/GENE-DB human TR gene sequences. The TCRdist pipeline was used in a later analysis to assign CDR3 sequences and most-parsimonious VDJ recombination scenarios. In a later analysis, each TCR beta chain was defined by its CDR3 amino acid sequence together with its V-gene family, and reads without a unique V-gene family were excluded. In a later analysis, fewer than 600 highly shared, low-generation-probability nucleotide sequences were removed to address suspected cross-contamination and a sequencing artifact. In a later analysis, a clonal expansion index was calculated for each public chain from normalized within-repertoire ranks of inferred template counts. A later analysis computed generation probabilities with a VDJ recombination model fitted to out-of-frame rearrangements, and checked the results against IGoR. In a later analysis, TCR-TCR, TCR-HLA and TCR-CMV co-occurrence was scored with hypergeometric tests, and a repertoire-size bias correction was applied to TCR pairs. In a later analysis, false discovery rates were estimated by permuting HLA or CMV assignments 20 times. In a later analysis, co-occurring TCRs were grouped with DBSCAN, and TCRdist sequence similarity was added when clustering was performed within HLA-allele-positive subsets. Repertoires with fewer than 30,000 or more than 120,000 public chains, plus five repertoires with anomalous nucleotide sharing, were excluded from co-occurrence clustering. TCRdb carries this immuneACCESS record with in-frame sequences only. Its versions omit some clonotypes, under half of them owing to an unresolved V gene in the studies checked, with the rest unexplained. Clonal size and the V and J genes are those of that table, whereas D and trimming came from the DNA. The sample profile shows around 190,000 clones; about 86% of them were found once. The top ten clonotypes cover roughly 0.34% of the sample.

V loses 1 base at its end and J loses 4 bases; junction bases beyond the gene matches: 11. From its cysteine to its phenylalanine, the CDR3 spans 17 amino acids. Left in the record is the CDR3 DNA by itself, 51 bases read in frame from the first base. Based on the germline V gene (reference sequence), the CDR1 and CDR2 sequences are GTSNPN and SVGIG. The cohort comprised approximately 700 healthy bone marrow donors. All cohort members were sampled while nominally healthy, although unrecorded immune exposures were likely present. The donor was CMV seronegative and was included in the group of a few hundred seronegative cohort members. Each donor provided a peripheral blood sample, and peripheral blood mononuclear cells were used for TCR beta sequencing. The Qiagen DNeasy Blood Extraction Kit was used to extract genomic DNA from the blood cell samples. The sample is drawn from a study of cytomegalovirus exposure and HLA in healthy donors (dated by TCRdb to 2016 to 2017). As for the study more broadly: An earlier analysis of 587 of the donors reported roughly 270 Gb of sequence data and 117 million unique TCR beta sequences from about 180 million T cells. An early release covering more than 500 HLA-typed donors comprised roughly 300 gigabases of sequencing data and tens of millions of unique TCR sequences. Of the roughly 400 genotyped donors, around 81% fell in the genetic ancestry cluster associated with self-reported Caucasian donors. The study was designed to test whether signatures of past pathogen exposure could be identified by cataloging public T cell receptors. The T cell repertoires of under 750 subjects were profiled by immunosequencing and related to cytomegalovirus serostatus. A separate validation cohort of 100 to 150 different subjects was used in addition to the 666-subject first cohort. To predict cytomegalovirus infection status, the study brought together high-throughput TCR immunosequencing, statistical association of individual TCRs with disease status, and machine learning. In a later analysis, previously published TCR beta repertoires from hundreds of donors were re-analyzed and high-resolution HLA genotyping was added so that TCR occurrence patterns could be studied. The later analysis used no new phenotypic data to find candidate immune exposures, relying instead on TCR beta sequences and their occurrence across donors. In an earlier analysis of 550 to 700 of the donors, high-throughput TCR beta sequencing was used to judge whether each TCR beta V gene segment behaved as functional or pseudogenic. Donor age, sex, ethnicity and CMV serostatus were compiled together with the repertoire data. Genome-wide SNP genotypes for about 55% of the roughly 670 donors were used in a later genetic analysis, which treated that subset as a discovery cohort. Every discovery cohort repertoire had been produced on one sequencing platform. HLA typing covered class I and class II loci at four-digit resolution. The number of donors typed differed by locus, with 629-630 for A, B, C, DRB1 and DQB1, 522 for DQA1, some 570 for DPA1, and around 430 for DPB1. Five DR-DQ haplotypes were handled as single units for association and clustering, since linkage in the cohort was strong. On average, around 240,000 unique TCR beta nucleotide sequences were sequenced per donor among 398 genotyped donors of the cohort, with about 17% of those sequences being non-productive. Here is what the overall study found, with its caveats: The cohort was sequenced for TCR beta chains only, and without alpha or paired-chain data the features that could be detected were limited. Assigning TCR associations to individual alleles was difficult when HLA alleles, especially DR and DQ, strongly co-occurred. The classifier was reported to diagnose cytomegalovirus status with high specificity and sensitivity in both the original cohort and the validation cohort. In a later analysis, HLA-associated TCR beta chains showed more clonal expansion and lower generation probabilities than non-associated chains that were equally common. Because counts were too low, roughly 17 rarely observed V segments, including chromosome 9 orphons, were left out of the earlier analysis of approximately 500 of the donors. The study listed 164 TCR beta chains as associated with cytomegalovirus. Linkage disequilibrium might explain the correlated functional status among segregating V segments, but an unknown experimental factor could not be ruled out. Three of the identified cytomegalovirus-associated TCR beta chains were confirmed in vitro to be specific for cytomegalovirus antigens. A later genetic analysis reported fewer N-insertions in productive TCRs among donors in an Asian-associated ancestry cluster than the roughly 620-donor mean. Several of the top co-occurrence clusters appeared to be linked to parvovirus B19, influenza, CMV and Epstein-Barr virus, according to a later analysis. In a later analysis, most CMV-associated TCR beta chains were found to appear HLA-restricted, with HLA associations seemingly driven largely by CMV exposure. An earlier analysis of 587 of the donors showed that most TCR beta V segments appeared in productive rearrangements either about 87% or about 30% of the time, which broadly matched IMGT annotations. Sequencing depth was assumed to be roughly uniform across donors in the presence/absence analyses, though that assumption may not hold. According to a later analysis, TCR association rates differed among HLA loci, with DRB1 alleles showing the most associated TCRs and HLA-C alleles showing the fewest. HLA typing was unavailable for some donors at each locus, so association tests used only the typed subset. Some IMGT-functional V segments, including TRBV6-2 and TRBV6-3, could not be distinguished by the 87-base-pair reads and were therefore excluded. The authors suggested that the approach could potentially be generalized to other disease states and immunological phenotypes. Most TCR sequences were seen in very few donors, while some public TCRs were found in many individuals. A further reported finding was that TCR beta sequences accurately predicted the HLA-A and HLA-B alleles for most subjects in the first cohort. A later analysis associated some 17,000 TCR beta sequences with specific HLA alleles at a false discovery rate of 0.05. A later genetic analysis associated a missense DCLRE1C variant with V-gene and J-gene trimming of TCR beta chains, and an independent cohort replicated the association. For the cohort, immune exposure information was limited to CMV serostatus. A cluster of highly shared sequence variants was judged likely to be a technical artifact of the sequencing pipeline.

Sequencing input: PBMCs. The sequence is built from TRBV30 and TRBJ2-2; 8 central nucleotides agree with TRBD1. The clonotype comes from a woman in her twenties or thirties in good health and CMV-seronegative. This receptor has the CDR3 CAWSASPRQGSTGELFF. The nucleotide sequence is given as TGTGCCTGGAGTGCATCCCCGAGACAGGGGTCCACCGGGGAGCTGTTTTTT. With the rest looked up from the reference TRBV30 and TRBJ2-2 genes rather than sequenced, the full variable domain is SQTIHQWPATLVQPVGSPLSLECTVEGTSNPNLYWYRQAAGRGLQLLFYSVGIGQISSEVPQNLSASRPQDRQFILSSKKLLLSDSGFYLCAWSASPRQGSTGELFFGEGSRLTVL.